The clone carrying this T cell receptor (beta chain) was seen once. The antigen is unknown. This entry is derived from a study of cytomegalovirus exposure and HLA in healthy donors. PCR involved 60 Vbeta and 13 Jbeta primers. Only in-frame clones appear in the TCRdb table, and some are missing; sequencing was by immunoSEQ multiplex PCR. The table lists about 130,000 clones, around 79% of them singletons. With 6 bases removed from V and 1 base from J, the gap between germline ends came to 7 bases. This CDR3 has 14 residues. Germline loops: CDR1 LNHDA, CDR2 SQIVND (reference sequence). Notes on the study in general: Reports state that TCR beta sequences accurately predicted most subjects' HLA-A and HLA-B alleles.

J is TRBJ2-6 and V is TRBV19, with D hard to call. The TCR was taken from a woman between 40 and 55 years old in good health and CMV-seropositive. Sequencing input: PBMCs. The CDR3 protein is CASRAFSGANVLTF. CDR3 coding DNA: TGTGCCAGTAGGGCCTTTTCTGGGGCCAACGTCCTGACTTTC.